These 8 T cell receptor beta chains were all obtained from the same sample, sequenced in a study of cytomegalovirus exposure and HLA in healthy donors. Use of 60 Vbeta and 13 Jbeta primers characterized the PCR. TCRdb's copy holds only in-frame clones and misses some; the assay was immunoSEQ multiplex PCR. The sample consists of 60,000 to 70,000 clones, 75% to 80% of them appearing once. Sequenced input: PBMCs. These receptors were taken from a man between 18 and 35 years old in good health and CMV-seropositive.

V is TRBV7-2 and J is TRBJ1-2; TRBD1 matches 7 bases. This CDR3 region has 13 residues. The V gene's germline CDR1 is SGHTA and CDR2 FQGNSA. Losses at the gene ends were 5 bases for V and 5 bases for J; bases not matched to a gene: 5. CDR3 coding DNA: TGTGCCAGCAGCCGGGACAGAGAATATGGCTACACCTTC. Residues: CASSRDREYGYTF.

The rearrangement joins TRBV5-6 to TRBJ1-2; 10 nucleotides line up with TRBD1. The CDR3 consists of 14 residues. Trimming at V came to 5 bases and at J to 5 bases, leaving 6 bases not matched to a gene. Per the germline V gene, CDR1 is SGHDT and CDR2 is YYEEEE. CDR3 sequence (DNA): TGTGCCAGCAGGCCGAGGGGACAGGGGTATGGCTACACCTTC. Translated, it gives CASRPRGQGYGYTF.

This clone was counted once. CDR3 sequence: CAWSQGQLNTEAFF. The CDR3 bases are TGTGCCTGGAGTCAGGGACAGTTGAACACTGAAGCTTTCTTT. This chain joins TRBV30 and TRBJ1-1; the match to TRBD1 covers 7 bases. J was trimmed by 0 bases and V by 2 bases; bases with no gene match: 3. The length of the CDR3 is 14 residues. Germline V gene data show CDR1 as GTSNPN and CDR2 as SVGIG (reference sequence). Using reference TRBV30 and TRBJ1-1 for the parts outside the CDR3, the full variable domain is SQTIHQWPATLVQPVGSPLSLECTVEGTSNPNLYWYRQAAGRGLQLLFYSVGIGQISSEVPQNLSASRPQDRQFILSSKKLLLSDSGFYLCAWSQGQLNTEAFFGQGTRLTVV.

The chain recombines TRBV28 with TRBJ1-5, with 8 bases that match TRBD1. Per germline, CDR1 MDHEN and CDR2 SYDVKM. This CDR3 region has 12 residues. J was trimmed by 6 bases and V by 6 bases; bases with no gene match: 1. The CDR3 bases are TGTGCCAGCAGGGACAGGGCTCAGCCCCAGCATTTT. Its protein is CASRDRAQPQHF.

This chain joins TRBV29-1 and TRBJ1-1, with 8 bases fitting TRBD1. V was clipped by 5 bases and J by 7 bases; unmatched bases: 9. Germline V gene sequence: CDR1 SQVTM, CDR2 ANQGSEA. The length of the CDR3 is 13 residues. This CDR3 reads CSVKSQGGGEAFF. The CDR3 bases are TGCAGCGTTAAGTCACAGGGGGGGGGTGAAGCTTTCTTT.

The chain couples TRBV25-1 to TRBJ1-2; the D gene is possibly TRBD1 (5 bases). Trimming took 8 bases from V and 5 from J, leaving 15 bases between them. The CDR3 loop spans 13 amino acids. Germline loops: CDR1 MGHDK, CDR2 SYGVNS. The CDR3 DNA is TGTGCCAGCTGGGGACTGTCGACGTATGGCTACACCTTC. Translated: CASWGLSTYGYTF.

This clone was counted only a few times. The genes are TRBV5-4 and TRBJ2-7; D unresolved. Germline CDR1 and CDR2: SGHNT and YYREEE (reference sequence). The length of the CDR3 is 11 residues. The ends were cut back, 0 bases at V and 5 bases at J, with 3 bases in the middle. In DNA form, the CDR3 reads TGTGCCAGCAGCTTGGGGCACGAGCAGTACTTC. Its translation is CASSLGHEQYF.

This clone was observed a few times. CDR3: CASSSDRGRNEQFF. CDR3 in DNA: TGTGCCAGCAGCTCGGACAGGGGGCGGAATGAGCAGTTCTTC. The rearrangement joins TRBV7-9 to TRBJ2-1, with 11 bases fitting TRBD1. CDR3 length equals 14 residues. V was clipped by 4 bases and J by 7 bases; unmatched bases: 3. Germline V CDR1 and CDR2: SEHNR, FQNEAQ (reference sequence).